This TCR beta chain is from a study of siplizumab effects on memory and regulatory T cells. About 10^5 TCR templates were assayed per sample. Measured with immunoSEQ multiplex PCR; TCRdb has only the in-frame clones, and not every one. This repertoire shows roughly 120,000 clones, roughly 94% found once; its top ten account for roughly 1.5%. Study-level findings and limits: Roughly 80-96% of proliferating CD4+ or CD8+ clones lacked an assignable naive or memory phenotype.

This clone turned up a few times. As yet, its antigen is unknown. From germline, CDR1 is SNHLY and CDR2 FYNNEI. The junction had 6 bases not matched to a gene; V was cut back by 6 bases and J by 6 bases. The CDR3 has 13 amino acids. The V call is TRBV2, the J call TRBJ2-7, with 9 bases fitting TRBD2. This sequence originates from a human donor in good health. The sequencing sample was made of non-Treg CD4+ T cells sorted from blood. DNA for the CDR3: TGTGCCAGCAGGGGACTAGCTGGCCGCGAGCAGTACTTC. This encodes CASRGLAGREQYF.